This T cell receptor beta chain stems from a study of cytomegalovirus exposure and HLA in healthy donors. Across the study: Within an early data release were about 90 million unique TCRs drawn from HLA-typed donors.

Primers included in the PCR were 60 Vbeta and 13 Jbeta primers. Repertoires were generated with immunoSEQ multiplex PCR, while TCRdb's copy carries only in-frame clones and drops some. The sample has around 150,000 clones, roughly 83% seen once; the top ten hold about 4%. Worth noting for this clone: Antigen: not known.

Study-level results: Upon later analysis, HLA-associated TCR beta chains proved more clonally expanded than other, equally common chains. Overall, roughly 160 TCR beta chains were annotated as cytomegalovirus-associated. As confirmed in vitro, a few CMV-associated chains were specific for CMV antigens.

V was trimmed by 2 bases and J by 7 bases, leaving 9 bases between them. The CDR3 is made up of 13 amino acids. CDR1 and CDR2 (germline): MGHRA, YSYEKL. Sample: PBMCs. This receptor was identified in a human donor in good health. This chain uses TRBV4-1 with TRBJ2-1; a possible D gene is TRBD2 (6 bases). The CDR3 loop is CASSQPGGNEQFF. The CDR3 DNA reads TGCGCCAGCAGCCAACCCGGAGGGAATGAGCAGTTCTTC.